This section outlines one TCR beta chain sequence together with its context. Its target is not known. The data stem from a study of OX40 agonist ivuxolimab in advanced cancers. About the research overall: Patients received the agonistic anti-OX40 (CD134) antibody ivuxolimab. Allowance was made for prior anti-PD-1, anti-PD-L1 or anti-CTLA-4 therapy, and about 44% had some. Study conclusions and caveats: Some nonresponders also had low normalized T-cell clonal expansion.

Patients were ruled out by autoimmune disease history or systemic immunosuppression. Repertoires were generated with immunoSEQ multiplex PCR, while TCRdb's copy carries only in-frame clones and drops some. Among 50,000 or so clones listed, about 86% were seen once. CDR3 size: 16 residues. V lost 1 base and J lost 4, with 14 bases in between. CDR1 and CDR2 from the germline V gene are MGHRA and YSYEKL. This chain uses TRBV4-1 with TRBJ1-5; D is uncertain. The origin of this receptor is an adult with an advanced solid tumor such as melanoma, head and neck, liver or kidney cancer. This material consisted of CD4+ or CD8+ T cells sorted from blood, taken in a trial of the OX40 agonist ivuxolimab. CDR3 nucleotides: TGCGCCAGCAGCCAAGTAGAGTTAGGAGAGAATCAGCCCCAGCATTTT. Amino acid sequence: CASSQVELGENQPQHF.